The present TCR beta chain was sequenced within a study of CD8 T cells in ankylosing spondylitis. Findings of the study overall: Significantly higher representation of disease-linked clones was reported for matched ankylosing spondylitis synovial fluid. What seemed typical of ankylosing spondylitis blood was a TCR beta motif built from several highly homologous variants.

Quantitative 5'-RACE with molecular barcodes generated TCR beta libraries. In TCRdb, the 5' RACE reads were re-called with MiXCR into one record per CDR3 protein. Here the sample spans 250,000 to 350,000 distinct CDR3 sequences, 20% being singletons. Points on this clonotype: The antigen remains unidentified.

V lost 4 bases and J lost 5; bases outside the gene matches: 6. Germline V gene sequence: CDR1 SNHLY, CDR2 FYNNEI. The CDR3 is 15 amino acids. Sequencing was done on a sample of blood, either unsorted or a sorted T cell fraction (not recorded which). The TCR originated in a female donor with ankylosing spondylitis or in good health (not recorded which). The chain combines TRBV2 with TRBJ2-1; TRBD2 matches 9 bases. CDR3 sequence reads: CASSGSGSSHNEQFF. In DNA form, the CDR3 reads TGTGCCAGCAGTGGTAGCGGGAGCTCACACAATGAGCAGTTCTTC.